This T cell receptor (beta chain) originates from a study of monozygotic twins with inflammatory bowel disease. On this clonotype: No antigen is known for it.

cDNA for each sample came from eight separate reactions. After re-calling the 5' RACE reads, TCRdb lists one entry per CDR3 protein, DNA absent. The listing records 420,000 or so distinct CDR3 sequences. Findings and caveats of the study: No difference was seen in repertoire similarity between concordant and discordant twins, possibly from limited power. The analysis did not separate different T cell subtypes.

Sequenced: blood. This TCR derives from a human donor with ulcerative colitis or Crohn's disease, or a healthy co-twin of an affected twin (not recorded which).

CDR3 residues: CASSLEVGVRNEQFF. This chain uses TRBV5-6 with TRBJ2-1; absent DNA, TCRdb's TRBD2 call cannot be checked. This CDR3 comprises 15 residues. Germline CDR1 reads SGHDT; CDR2 reads YYEEEE. The full variable domain, with the rest looked up from reference TRBV5-6 and TRBJ2-1, is DAGVTQSPTHLIKTRGQQVTLRCSPKSGHDTVSWYQQALGQGPQFIFQYYEEEERQRGNFPDRFSGHQFPNYSSELNVNALLLGDSALYLCASSLEVGVRNEQFFGPGTRLTVL.